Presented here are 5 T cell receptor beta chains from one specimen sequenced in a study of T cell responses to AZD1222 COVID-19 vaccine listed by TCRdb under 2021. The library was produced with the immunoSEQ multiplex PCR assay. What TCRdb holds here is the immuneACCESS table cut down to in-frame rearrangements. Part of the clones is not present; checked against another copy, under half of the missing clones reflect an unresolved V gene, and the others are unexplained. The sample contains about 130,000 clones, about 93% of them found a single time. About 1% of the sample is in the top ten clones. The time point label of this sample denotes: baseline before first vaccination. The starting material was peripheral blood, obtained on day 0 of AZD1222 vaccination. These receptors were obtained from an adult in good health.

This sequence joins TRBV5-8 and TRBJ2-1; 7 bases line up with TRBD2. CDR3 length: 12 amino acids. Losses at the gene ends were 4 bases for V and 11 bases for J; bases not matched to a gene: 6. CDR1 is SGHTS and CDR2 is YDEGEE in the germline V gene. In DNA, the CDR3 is TGTGCCAGCAGCCCCTACGGGGGGAAGCAGTTCTTC. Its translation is CASSPYGGKQFF.

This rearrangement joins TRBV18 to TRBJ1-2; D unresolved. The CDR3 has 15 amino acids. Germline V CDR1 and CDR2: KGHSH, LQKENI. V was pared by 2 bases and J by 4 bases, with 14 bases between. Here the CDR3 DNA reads TGTGCCAGCTCACCAACCGGACGGGGTTCCTATGGCTACACCTTC. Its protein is CASSPTGRGSYGYTF.

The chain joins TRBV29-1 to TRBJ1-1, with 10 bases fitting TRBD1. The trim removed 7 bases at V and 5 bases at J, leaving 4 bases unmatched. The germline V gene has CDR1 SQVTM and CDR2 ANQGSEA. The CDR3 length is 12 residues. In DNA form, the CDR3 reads TGCAGCGCCGGGACAGGGGAGACTGAAGCTTTCTTT. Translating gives CSAGTGETEAFF. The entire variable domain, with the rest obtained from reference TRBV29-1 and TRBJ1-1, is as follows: SAVISQKPSRDICQRGTSLTIQCQVDSQVTMMFWYRQQPGQSLTLIATANQGSEATYESGFVIDKFPISRPNLTFSTLTVSNMSPEDSSIYLCSAGTGETEAFFGQGTRLTVV.

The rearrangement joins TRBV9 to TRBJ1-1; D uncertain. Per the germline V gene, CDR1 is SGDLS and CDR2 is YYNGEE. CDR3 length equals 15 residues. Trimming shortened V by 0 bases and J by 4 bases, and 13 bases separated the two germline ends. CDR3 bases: TGTGCCAGCAGCGTAGATAACAGTGTCTTCACTGAAGCTTTCTTT. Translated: CASSVDNSVFTEAFF.

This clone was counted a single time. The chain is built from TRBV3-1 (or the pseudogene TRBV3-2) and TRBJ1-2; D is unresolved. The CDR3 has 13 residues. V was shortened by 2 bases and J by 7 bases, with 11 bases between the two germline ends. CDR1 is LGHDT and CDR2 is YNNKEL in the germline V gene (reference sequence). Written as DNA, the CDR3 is TGTGCCAGCAGCCAACACAAATCTAGTGGCTACACCTTC. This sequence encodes CASSQHKSSGYTF.